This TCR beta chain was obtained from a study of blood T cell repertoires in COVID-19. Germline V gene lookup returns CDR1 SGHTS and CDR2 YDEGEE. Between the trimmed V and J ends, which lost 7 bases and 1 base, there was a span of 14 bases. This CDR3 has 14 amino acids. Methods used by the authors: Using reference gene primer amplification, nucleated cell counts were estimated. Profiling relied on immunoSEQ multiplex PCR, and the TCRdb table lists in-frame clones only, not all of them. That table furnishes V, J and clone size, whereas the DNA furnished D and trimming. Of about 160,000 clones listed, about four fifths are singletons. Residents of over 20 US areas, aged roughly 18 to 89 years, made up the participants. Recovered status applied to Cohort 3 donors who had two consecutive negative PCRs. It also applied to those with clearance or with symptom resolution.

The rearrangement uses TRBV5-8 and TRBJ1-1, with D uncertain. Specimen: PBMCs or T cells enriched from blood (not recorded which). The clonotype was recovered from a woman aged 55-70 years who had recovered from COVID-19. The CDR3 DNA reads TGTGCCAGCCTCCCTGGGCCCTCGAACACTGAAGCTTTCTTT. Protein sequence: CASLPGPSNTEAFF.